This entry features one TCR beta chain sequence. CDR1 and CDR2 (germline): LNHDA, SQIVND (reference sequence). Between the trimmed V and J ends, which lost 0 bases and 5 bases, there was a span of 7 bases. The CDR3 is made up of 13 amino acids. The record originates from a study of blood T cell repertoires in COVID-19. Background on the study: The United States, Italy and Spain were the sources of the acute and convalescent COVID-19 samples. PBMCs, B-cell-depleted T cells, or T cells provided the cDNA or gDNA that made up the material.

Produced via immunoSEQ multiplex PCR; TCRdb's table is partial and in-frame only. The sample lists roughly 200,000 clones; almost 90% were seen once. The sample taken for sequencing was peripheral blood. This receptor was obtained from a man younger than 30 with active or convalescent COVID-19. The chain is built from TRBV19 and TRBJ1-1; D might be TRBD1 (5 bases). CDR3: CASSIDRETEAFF. The CDR3 nucleotides are TGTGCCAGTAGTATAGACAGGGAAACTGAAGCTTTCTTT.